The present T cell receptor (beta chain) was sequenced within a study of T cells in localized non-small cell lung cancer. Study-wide results and limits: An association was observed between higher blood T cell density and longer overall survival.

CDR3 length equals 18 residues. Germline V gene lookup returns CDR1 MNHEY and CDR2 SMNVEV (reference sequence). Trimming removed 4 bases from V and 0 bases from J; junction bases left unmatched: 12. Only in-frame clones appear in the TCRdb table, and some are missing; sequencing was by immunoSEQ multiplex PCR. The profile covers tens of thousands of clones, with around 90% appearing a single time and more than 5.5% taken by the ten largest. As concerns this clone: As yet, its antigen is unknown.

Sequenced here: peripheral blood, sampled before any cancer treatment. The chain couples TRBV27 to TRBJ2-1, with TRBD1 identical over 7 bases. This receptor was taken from a female donor over 55 with stage I lung adenocarcinoma. As DNA, the CDR3 is TGTGCCAGCAGTTCCTACCAGGGGGTCCGATTCTCCTACAATGAGCAGTTCTTC. Translating it yields CASSSYQGVRFSYNEQFF.